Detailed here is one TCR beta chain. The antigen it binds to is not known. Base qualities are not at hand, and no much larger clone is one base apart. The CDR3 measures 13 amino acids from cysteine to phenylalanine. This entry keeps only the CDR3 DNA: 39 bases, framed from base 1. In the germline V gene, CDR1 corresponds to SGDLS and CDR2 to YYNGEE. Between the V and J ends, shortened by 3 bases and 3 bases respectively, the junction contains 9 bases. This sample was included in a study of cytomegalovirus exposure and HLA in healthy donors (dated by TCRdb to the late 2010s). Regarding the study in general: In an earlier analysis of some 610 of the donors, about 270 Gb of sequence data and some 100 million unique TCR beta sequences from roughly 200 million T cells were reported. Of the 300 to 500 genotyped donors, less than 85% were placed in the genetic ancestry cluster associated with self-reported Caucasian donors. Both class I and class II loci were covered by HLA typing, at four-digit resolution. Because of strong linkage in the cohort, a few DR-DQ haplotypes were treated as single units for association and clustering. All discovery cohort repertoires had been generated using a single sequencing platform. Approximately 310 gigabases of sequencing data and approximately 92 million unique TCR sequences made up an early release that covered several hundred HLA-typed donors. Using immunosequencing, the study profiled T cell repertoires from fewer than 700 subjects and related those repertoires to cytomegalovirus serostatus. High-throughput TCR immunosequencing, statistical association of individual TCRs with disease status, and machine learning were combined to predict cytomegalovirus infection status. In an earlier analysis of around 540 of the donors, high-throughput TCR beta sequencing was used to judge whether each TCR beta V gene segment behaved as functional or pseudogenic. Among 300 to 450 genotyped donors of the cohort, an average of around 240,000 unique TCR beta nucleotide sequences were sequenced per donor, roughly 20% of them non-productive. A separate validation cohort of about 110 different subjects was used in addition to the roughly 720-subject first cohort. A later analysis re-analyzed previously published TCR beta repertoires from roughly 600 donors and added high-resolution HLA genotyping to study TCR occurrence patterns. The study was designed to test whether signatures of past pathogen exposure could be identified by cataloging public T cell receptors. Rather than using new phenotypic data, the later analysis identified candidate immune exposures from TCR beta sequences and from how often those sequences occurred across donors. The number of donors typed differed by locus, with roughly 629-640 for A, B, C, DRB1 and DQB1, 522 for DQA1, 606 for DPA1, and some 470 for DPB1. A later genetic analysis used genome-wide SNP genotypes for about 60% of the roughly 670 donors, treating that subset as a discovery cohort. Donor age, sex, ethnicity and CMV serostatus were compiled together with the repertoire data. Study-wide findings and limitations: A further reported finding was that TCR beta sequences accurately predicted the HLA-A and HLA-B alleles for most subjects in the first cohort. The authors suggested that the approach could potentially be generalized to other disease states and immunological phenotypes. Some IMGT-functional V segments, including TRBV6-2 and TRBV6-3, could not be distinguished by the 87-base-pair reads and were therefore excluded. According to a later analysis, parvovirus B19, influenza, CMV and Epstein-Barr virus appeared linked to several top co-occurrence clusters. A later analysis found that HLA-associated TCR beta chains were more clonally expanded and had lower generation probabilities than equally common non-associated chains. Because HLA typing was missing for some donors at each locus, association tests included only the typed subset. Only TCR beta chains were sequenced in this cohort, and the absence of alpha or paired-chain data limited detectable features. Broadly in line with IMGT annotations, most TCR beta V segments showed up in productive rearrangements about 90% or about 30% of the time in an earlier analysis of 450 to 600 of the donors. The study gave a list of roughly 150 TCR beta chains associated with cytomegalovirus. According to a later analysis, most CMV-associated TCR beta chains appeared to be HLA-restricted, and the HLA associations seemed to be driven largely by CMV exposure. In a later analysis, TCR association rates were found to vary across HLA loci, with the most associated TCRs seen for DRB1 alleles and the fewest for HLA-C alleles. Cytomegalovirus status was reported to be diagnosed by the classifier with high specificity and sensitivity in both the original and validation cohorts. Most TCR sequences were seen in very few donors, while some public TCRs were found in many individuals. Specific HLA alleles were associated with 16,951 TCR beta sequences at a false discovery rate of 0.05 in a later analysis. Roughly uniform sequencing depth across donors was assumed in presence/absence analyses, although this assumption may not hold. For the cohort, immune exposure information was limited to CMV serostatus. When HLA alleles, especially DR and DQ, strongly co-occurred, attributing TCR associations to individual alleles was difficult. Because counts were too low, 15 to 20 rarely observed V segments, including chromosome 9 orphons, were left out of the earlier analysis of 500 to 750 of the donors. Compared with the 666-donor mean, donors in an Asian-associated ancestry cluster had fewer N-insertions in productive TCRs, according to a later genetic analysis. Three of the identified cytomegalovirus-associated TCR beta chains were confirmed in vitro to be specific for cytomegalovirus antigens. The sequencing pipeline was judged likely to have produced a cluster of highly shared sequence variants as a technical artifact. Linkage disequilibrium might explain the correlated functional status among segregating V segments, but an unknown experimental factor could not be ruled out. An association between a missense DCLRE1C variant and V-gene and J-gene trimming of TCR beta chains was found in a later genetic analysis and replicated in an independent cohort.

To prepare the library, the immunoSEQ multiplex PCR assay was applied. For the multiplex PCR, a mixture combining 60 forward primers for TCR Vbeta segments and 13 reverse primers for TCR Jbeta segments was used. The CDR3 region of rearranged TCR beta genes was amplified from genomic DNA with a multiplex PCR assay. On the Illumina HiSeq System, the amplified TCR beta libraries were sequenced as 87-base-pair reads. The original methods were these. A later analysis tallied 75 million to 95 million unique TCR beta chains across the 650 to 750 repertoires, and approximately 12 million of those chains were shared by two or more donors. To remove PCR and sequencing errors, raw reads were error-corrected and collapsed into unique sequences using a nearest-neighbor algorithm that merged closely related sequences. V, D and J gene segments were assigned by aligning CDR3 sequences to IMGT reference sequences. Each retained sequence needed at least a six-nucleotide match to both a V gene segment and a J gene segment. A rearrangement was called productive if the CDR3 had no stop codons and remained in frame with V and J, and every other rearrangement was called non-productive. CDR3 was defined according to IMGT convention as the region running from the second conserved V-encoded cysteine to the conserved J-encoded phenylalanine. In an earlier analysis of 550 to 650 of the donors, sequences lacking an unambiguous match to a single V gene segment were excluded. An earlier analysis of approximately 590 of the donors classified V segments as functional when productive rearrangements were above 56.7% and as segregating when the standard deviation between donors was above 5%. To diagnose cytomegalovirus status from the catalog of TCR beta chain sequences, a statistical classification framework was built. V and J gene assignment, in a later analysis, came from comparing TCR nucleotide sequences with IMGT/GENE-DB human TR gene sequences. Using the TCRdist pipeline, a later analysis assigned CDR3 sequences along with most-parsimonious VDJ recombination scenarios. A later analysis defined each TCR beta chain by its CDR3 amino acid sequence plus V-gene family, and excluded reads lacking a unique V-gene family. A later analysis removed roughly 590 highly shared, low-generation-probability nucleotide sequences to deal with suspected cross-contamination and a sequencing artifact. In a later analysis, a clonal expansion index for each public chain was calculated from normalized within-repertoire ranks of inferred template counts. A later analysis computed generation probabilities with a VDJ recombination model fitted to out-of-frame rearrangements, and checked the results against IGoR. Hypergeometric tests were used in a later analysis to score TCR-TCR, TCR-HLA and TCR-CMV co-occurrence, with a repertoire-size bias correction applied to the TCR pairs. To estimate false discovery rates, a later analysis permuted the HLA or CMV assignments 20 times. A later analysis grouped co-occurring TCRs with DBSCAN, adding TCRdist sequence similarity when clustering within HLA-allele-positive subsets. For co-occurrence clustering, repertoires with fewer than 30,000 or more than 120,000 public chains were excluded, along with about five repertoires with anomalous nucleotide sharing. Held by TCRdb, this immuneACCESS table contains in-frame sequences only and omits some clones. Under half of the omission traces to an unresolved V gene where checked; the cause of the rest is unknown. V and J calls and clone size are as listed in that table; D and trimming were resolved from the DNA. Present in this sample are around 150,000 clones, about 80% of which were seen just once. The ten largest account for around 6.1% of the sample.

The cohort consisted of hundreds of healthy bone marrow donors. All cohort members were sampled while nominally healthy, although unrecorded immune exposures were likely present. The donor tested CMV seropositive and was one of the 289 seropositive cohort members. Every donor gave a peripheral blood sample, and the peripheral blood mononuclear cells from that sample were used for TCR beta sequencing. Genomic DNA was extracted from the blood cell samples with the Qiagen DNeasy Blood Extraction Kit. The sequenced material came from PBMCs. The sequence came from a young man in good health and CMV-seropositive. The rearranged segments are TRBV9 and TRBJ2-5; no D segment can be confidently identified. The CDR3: CASSEEMEETQYF. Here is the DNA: TGTGCCAGCAGCGAAGAGATGGAAGAGACCCAGTACTTC.